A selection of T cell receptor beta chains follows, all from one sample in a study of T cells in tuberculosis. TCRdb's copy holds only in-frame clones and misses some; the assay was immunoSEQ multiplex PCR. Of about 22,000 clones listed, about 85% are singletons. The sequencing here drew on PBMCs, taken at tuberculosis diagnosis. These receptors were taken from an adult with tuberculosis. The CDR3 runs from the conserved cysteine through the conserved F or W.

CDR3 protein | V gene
CASSPGQGGETQYF | TRBV5-1
CASTTGGQGYGYTF | TRBV19
CASSLTQGTNTQYF | TRBV13
CASSLGGTENEQFF | TRBV5-6
CASSYTTSGEYEQYF | TRBV6-5
CASSPAGQPEAFF | TRBV27
CASSTNRDLTGELFF | TRBV19
CASSPRGSTSGANVLTF | TRBV5-1
CASSAGVNYGYTF | TRBV9
CASSVDIGLGDRYIYEQYF | TRBV9
CASSVDLGAGNTIYF | TRBV9